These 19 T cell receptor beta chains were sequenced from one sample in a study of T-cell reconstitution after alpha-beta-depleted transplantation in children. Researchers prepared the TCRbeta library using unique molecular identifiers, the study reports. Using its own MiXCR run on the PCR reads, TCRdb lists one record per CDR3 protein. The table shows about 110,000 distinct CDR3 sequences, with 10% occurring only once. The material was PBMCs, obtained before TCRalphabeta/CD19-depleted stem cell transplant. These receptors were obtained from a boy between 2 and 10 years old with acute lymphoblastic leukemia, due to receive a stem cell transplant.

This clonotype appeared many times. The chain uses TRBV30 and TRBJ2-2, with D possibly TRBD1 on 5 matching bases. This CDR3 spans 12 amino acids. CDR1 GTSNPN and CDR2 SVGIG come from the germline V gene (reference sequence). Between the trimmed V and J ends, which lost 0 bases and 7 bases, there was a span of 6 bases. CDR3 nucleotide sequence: TGTGCCTGGAGTGTCCAGGGCGGGGAGCTGTTTTTT. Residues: CAWSVQGGELFF. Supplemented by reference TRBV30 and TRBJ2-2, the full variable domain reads SQTIHQWPATLVQPVGSPLSLECTVEGTSNPNLYWYRQAAGRGLQLLFYSVGIGQISSEVPQNLSASRPQDRQFILSSKKLLLSDSGFYLCAWSVQGGELFFGEGSRLTVL.

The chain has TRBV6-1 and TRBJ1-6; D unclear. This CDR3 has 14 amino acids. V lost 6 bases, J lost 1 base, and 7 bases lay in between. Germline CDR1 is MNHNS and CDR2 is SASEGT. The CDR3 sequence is CASRGRSYNSPLHF. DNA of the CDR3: TGTGCCAGCAGAGGGAGATCCTATAATTCACCCCTCCACTTT.

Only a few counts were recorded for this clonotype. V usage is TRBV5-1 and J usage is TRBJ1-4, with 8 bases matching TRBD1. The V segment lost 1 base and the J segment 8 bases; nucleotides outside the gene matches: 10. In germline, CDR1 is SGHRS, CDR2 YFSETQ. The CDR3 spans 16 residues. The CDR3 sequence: CASSLRLGQGGEKLFF. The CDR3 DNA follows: TGCGCCAGCAGCTTGCGGTTAGGACAGGGTGGCGAAAAACTGTTTTTT.

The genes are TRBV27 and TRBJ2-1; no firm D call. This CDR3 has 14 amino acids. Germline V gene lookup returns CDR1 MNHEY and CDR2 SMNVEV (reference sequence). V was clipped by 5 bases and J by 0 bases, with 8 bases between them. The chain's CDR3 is CASSPGSSYNEQFF. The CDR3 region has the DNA TGTGCCAGCAGTCCTGGTAGCTCCTACAATGAGCAGTTCTTC.

CDR3 residues: CASSSLFGDRGHEQYF. The CDR3 region has the DNA TGTGCCAGCAGCTCCCTCTTTGGGGACAGGGGCCACGAGCAGTACTTC. The chain joins TRBV5-5 to TRBJ2-7, with 10 bases lining up with TRBD1. CDR1 and CDR2 from the germline V gene are SGHKS and YYEKEE (reference sequence). The junction had 11 bases not matched to a gene; V was cut back by 3 bases and J by 5 bases. The CDR3 is 16 amino acids.

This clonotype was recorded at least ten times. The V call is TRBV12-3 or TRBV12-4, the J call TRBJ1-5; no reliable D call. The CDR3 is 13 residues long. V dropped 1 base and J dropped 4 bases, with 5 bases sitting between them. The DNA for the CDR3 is TGTGCCAGCAGTTTAGGTCGTAATCAGCCCCAGCATTTT. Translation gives CASSLGRNQPQHF.

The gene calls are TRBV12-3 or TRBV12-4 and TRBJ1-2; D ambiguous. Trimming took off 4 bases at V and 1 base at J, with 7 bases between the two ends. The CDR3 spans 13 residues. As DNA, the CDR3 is TGTGCCAGCAGTTCCCTCATTAACTATGGCTACACCTTC. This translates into CASSSLINYGYTF.

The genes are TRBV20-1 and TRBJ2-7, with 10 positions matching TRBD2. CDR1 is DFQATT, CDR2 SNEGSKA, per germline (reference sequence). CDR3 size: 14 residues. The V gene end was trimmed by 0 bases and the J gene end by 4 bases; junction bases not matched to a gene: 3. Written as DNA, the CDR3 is TGCAGTGCTAGAGAACTAGCGGGAATATACGAGCAGTACTTC. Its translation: CSARELAGIYEQYF.

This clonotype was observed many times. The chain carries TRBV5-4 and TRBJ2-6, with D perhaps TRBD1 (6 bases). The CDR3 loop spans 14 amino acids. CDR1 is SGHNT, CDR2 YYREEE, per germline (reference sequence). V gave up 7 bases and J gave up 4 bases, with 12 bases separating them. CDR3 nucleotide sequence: TGTGCCAGCGACGCAGGGGTAGGGGCCAACGTCCTGACTTTC. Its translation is CASDAGVGANVLTF.

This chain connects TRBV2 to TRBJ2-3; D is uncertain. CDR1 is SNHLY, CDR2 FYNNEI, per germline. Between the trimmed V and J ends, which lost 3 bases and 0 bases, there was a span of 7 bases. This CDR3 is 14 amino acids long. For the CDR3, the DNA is TGTGCCAGCAGTGACAACTTTAGCACAGATACGCAGTATTTT. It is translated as CASSDNFSTDTQYF.

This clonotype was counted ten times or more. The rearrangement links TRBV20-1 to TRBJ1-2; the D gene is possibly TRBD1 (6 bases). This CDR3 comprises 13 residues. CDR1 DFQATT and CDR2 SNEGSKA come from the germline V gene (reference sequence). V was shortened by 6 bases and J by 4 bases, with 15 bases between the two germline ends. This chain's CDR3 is CSAGAGGLYGYTF. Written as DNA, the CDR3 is TGCAGTGCGGGGGCGGGGGGACTCTATGGCTACACCTTC.

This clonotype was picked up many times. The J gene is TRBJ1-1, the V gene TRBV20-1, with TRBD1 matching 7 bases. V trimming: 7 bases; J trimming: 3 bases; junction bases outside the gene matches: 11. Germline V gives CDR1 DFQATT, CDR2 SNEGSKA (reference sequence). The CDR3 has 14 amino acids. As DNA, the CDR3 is TGCAGTGTTACCCACCCCACAGGGGACACTGAAGCTTTCTTT. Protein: CSVTHPTGDTEAFF.

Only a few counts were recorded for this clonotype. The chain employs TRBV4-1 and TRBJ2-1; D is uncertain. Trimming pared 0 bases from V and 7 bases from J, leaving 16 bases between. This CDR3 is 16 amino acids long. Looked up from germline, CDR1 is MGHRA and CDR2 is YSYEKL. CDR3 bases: TGCGCCAGCAGCCAAGAGGGCAGGAGAGGTATGAATGAGCAGTTCTTC. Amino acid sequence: CASSQEGRRGMNEQFF.

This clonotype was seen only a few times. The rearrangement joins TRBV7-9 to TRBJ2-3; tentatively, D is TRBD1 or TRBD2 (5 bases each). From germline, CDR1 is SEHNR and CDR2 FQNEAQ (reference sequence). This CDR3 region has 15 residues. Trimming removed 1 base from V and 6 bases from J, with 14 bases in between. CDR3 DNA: TGTGCCAGCAGCTTAGAGGGGTCAAGAGGGGATACGCAGTATTTT. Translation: CASSLEGSRGDTQYF.

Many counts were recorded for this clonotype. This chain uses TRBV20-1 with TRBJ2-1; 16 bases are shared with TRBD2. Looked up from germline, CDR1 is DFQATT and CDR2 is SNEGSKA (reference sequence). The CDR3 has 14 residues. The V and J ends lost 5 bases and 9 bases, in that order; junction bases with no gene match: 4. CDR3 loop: CSAAGLAGGGEQFF. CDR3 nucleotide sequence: TGCAGTGCTGCGGGACTAGCGGGAGGGGGTGAGCAGTTCTTC.

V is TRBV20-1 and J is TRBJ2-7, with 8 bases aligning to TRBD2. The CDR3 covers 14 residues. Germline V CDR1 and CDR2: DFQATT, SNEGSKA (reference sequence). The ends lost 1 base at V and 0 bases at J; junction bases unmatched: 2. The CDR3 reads CSARGGGSSYEQYF. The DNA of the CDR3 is TGCAGTGCTAGAGGCGGGGGGAGCTCCTACGAGCAGTACTTC.

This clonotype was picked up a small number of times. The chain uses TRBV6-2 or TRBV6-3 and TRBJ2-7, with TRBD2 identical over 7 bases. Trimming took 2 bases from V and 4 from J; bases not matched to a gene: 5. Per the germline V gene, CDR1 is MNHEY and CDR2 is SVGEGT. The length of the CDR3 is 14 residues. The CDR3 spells CASSYISGLYEQYF. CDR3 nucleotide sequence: TGTGCCAGCAGTTACATTAGCGGGCTTTACGAGCAGTACTTC.

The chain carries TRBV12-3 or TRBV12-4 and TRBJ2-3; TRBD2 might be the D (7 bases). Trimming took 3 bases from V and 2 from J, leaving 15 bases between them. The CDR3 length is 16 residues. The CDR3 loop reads CASSFGGALFTDTQYF. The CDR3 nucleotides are TGTGCCAGCAGTTTTGGGGGGGCCCTCTTCACAGATACGCAGTATTTT.

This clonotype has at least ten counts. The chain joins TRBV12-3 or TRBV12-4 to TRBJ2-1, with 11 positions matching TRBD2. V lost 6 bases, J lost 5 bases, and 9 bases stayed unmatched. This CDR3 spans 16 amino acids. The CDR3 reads CASSRPLLAGDNEQFF. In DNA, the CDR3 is TGTGCCAGCAGCCGTCCTCTACTAGCGGGGGACAATGAGCAGTTCTTC.